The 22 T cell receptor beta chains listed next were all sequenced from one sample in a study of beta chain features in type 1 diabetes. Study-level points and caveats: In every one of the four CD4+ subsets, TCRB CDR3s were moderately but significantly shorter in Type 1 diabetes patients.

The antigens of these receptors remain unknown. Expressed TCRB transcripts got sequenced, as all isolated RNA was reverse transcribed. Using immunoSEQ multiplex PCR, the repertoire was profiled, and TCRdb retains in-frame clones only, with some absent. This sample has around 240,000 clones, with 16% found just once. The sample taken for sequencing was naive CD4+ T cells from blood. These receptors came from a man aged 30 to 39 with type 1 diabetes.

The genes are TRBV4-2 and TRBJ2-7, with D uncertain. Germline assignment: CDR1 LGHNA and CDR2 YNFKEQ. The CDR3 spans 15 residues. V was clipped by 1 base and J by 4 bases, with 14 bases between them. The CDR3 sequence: CASSQGPRTEYEQYF. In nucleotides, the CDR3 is TGTGCCAGCAGCCAAGGTCCCCGGACCGAATACGAGCAGTACTTC.

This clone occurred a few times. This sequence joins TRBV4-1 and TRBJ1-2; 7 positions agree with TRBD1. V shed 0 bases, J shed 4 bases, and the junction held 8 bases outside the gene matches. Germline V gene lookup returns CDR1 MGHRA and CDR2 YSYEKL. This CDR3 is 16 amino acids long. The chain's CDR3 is CASSQDSDRNFYGYTF. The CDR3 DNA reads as TGCGCCAGCAGCCAAGATTCGGACAGGAACTTCTATGGCTACACCTTC.

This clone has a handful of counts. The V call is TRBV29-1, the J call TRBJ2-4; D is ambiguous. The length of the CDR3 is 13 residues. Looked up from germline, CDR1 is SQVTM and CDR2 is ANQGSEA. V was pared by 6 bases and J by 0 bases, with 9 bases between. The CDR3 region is CSVGELAKNIQYF. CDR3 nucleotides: TGCAGCGTGGGTGAGCTAGCCAAAAACATTCAGTACTTC.

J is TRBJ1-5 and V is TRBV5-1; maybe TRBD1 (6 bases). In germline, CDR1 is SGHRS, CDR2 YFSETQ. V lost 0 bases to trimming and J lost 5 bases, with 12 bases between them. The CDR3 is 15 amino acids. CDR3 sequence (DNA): TGCGCCAGCAGCTTGGGGCAGGGGACTTATCAGCCCCAGCATTTT. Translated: CASSLGQGTYQPQHF.

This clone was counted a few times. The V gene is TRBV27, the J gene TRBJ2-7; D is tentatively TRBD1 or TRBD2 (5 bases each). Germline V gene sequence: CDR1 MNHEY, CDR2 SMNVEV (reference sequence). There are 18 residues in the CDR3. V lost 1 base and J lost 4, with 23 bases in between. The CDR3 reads CASSLYYRGPTAPYEQYF. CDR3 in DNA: TGTGCCAGCAGTTTATATTATCGGGGACCAACTGCCCCATACGAGCAGTACTTC.

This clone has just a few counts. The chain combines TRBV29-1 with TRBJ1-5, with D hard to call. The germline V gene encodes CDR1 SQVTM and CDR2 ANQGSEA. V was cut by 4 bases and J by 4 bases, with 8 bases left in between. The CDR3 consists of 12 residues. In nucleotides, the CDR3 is TGCAGCGTTGCTGCGGGGAATCAGCCCCAGCATTTT. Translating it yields CSVAAGNQPQHF.

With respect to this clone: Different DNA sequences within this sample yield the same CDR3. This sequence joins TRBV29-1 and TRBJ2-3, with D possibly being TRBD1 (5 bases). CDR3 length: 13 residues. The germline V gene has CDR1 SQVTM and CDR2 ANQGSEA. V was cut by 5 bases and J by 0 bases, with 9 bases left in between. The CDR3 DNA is TGCAGCGTTAGGGGAACTAGCACAGATACGCAGTATTTT. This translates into CSVRGTSTDTQYF.

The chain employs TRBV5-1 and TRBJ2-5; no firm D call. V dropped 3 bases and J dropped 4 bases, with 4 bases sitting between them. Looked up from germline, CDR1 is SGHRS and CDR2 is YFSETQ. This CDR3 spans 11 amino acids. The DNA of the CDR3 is TGCGCCAGCAGCTCAGGAGAGACCCAGTACTTC. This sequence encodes CASSSGETQYF.

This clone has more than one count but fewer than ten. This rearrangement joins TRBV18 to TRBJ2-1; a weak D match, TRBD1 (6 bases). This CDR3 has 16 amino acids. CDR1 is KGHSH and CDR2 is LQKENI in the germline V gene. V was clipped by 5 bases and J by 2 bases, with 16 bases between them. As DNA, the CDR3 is TGTGCCAGCTCAATACAGGGCGTAGTAACCTACAATGAGCAGTTCTTC. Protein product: CASSIQGVVTYNEQFF.

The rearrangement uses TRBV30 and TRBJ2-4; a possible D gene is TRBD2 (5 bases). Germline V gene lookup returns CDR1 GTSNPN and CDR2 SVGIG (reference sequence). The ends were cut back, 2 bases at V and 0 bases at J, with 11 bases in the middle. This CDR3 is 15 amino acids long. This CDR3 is CAWSPQAGAKNIQYF. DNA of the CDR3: TGTGCCTGGAGTCCCCAGGCGGGAGCCAAAAACATTCAGTACTTC. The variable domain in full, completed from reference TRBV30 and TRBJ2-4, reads SQTIHQWPATLVQPVGSPLSLECTVEGTSNPNLYWYRQAAGRGLQLLFYSVGIGQISSEVPQNLSASRPQDRQFILSSKKLLLSDSGFYLCAWSPQAGAKNIQYFGAGTRLSVL.

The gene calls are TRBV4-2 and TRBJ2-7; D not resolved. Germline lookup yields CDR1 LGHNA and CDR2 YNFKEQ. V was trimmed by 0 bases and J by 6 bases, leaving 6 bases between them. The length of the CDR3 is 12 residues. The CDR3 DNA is TGTGCCAGCAGCCAAGATCTGGGCGAGCAGTACTTC. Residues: CASSQDLGEQYF.

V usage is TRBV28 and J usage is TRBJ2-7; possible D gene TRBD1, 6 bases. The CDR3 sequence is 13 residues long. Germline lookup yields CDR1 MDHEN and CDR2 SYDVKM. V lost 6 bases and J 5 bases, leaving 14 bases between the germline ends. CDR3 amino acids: CASRATGKNEQYF. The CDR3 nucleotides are TGTGCCAGCAGAGCCACAGGGAAGAACGAGCAGTACTTC.

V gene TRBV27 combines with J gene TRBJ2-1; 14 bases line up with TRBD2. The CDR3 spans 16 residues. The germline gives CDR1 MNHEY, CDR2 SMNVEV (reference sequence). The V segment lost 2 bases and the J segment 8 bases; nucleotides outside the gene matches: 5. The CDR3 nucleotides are TGTGCCAGCAGTTTAGCCCGACTAGCGGGAGGGCATGAGCAGTTCTTC. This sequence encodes CASSLARLAGGHEQFF.

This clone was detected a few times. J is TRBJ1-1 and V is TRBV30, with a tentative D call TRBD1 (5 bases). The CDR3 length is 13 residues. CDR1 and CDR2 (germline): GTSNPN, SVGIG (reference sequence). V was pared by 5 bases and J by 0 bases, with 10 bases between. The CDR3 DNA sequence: TGTGCCTGGTACCGACAGTTGAACACTGAAGCTTTCTTT. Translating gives CAWYRQLNTEAFF.

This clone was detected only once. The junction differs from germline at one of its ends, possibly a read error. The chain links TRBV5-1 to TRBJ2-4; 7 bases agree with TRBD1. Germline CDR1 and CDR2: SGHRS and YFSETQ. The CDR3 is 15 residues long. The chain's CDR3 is CASSFQTGARNIQYF. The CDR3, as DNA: TGCGCCAGCAGCTTCCAAACAGGGGCCAGAAACATTCAGTACTTC.

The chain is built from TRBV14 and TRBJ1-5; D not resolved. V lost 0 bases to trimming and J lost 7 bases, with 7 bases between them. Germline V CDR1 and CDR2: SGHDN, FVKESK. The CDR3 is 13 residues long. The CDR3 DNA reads TGTGCCAGCAGCCAAGAGCTTTTCCAGCCCCAGCATTTT. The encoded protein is CASSQELFQPQHF.

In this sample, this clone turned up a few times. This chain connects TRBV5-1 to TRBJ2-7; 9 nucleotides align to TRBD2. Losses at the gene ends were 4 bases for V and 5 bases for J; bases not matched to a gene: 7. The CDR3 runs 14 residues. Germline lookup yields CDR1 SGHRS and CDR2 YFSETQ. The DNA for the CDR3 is TGCGCCAGCAGCCTTAGCGGGAGTCAGAACGAGCAGTACTTC. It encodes CASSLSGSQNEQYF.

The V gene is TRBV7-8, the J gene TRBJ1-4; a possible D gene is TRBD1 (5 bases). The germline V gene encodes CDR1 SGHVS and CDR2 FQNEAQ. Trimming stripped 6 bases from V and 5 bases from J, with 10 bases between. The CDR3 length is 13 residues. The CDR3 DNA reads TGTGCCAGCAGTCGGGACGGCAATGAAAAACTGTTTTTT. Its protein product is CASSRDGNEKLFF.

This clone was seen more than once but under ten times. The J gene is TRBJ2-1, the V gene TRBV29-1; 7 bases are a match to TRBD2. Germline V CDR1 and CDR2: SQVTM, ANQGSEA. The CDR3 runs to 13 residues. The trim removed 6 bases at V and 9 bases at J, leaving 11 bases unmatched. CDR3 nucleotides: TGCAGCGTCCCCGATATGCTAGCGGTTGAGCAGTTCTTC. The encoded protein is CSVPDMLAVEQFF.

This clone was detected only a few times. In DNA form, the CDR3 reads TGTGCAAGTCGCTTAGCAGGACAGGAACGAGGGGAGACCCAGTACTTC. It codes for CASRLAGQERGETQYF. V and J are TRBV12-2 and TRBJ2-5; the table's TRBD1 call for D was not verified on the DNA. TRBV12-2 is a pseudogene segment. The CDR3 extends over 16 amino acids.

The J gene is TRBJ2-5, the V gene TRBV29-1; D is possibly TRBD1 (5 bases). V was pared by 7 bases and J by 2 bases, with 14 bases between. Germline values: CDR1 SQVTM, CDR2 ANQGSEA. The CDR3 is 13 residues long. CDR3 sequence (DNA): TGCAGCGCGACGACAGACTTACAAGAGACCCAGTACTTC. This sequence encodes CSATTDLQETQYF.

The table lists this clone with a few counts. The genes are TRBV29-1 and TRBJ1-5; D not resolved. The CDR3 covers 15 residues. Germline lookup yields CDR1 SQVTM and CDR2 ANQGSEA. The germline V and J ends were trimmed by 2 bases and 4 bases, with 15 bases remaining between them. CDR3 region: CSVENGRLTNQPQHF. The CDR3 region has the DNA TGCAGCGTTGAAAATGGTCGACTGACTAATCAGCCCCAGCATTTT.